One and the same sample provided the 23 T cell receptor beta chains below, sequenced in a study of long-term antiretroviral therapy in people with HIV. The run of the v3.0 immunoSEQ assay was at survey level. The data were produced by immunoSEQ multiplex PCR, yet TCRdb's version contains in-frame clones alone and is incomplete. The table has 20,000 or so clones, less than 85% seen once; the top ten hold 13% to 15%. Sequenced here: unsorted PBMCs, sampled 0.5 years before starting antiretroviral therapy. These receptors were obtained from a woman in her forties or fifties with HIV.

The chain uses TRBV6-6 and TRBJ1-2, with 8 nucleotides matching TRBD1. V lost 6 bases to trimming and J lost 7 bases; unmatched junction nucleotides: 4. Germline V gene data show CDR1 as MNHNY and CDR2 as SVGAGI (reference sequence). The CDR3 extends over 12 amino acids. The CDR3 nucleotides are TGTGCCAGCAGACCAGGGGGCGTTGGCTACACCTTC. Protein product: CASRPGGVGYTF.

The rearrangement links TRBV6-1 to TRBJ1-6, with D possibly matching TRBD1 (5 bases). Germline-derived CDR1 and CDR2 are MNHNS and SASEGT. The CDR3 length is 13 residues. The CDR3 loop reads CAGAGQYNSPLHF. For the CDR3, the DNA is TGTGCAGGGGCAGGGCAATATAATTCACCCCTCCACTTT.

In its sample, this clone was seen once. The CDR3 DNA reads TGTGCCATGGGACAGGGGGACAATCAGCCCCAGCATTTT. As protein: CAMGQGDNQPQHF. The rearrangement joins TRBV6-1 to TRBJ1-5; 11 bases line up with TRBD1. CDR3 length: 13 amino acids. J lost 3 bases, V lost 10 bases, and 2 bases had no gene match. Germline CDR1 MNHNS, CDR2 SASEGT.

The chain couples TRBV5-6 to TRBJ2-1; 9 bases are shared with TRBD2. Germline CDR1 and CDR2: SGHDT and YYEEEE. With V trimmed by 0 bases and J by 2 bases, 6 bases remained unmatched. The CDR3 extends over 17 amino acids. The CDR3 coding sequence is TGTGCCAGCAGCTTGGACGGCGGGGGGGCCACCTACAATGAGCAGTTCTTC. It codes for CASSLDGGGATYNEQFF.

The rearrangement joins TRBV10-3 to TRBJ2-5, with D unclear. Germline-derived CDR1 and CDR2 are ENHRY and SYGVKD. The CDR3 totals 15 residues. Trimming pared 2 bases from V and 3 bases from J, leaving 13 bases between. The CDR3 reads CAISEAGFSEETQYF. The CDR3 DNA sequence: TGTGCCATCAGTGAGGCCGGGTTTTCGGAAGAGACCCAGTACTTC.

This clone was observed once. CDR3 nucleotide sequence: TGTGCCAGTAGTATTGACAGGGCCTATGGCTACACCTTC. Its translation: CASSIDRAYGYTF. The V and J genes are TRBV19 and TRBJ1-2; 7 bases are a match to TRBD1. Germline lookup yields CDR1 LNHDA and CDR2 SQIVND (reference sequence). Trimming cost V 3 bases and J 4 bases; bases outside gene matches: 2. CDR3 length: 13 amino acids.

The chain links TRBV19 to TRBJ2-1; D is ambiguous. This CDR3 contains 13 residues. The V end was cut by 5 bases, the J end by 8 bases, with 13 bases between. Germline V gene sequence: CDR1 LNHDA, CDR2 SQIVND (reference sequence). As DNA, the CDR3 is TGTGCCAGTAGTGTGTGGATCGCGGATGAGCAGTTCTTC. It encodes CASSVWIADEQFF.

This clone was observed a few times. V usage is TRBV6-6 and J usage is TRBJ1-5; tentatively, D is TRBD1 (5 bases). Per germline, CDR1 MNHNY and CDR2 SVGAGI (reference sequence). The CDR3 has 13 amino acids. The V end was cut by 5 bases, the J end by 5 bases, with 10 bases between. The CDR3 region has the DNA TGTGCCAGCAGTCTGGGGGGGTATCAGCCCCAGCATTTT. Its translation is CASSLGGYQPQHF.

The chain couples TRBV9 to TRBJ2-2, with unresolved D. Per germline, CDR1 SGDLS and CDR2 YYNGEE. This CDR3 is 15 amino acids long. V was cut by 0 bases and J by 5 bases, with 11 bases left in between. In DNA, the CDR3 is TGTGCCAGCAGCGTAGTAGGGTATGGGACCGGGGAGCTGTTTTTT. Translating gives CASSVVGYGTGELFF.

The chain joins TRBV6-5 to TRBJ2-3; 12 nucleotides match TRBD2. Germline V gene lookup returns CDR1 MNHEY and CDR2 SVGAGI. This CDR3 has 16 amino acids. Losses at the gene ends were 2 bases for V and 2 bases for J; bases not matched to a gene: 2. The CDR3 DNA is TGTGCCAGCAGTTACCCTAGCGGGGGGGACACAGATACGCAGTATTTT. Amino acids: CASSYPSGGDTDTQYF.

J is TRBJ1-1 and V is TRBV7-3, with TRBD1 matching over 9 bases. The CDR3 is 13 residues long. The V gene end was trimmed by 5 bases and the J gene end by 4 bases; junction bases not matched to a gene: 2. CDR1 is SGHTA, CDR2 FQGTGA, per germline. As DNA, the CDR3 is TGTGCCAGCAGCCTGACAGGGGGCACTGAAGCTTTCTTT. This sequence encodes CASSLTGGTEAFF.

The chain carries TRBV5-4 and TRBJ2-1; possible D gene TRBD2, 7 bases. V was pared by 2 bases and J by 5 bases, with 14 bases between. The CDR3 is 15 amino acids. From germline, CDR1 is SGHNT and CDR2 YYREEE (reference sequence). The CDR3 spells CASSLSGGPNNEQFF. The DNA of the CDR3 is TGTGCCAGCAGCTTATCGGGGGGCCCCAACAATGAGCAGTTCTTC.

The chain couples TRBV27 to TRBJ1-4; possibly TRBD1 for D (6 bases). CDR1 and CDR2 (germline): MNHEY, SMNVEV (reference sequence). The CDR3 sequence is 15 residues long. V gave up 4 bases and J gave up 4 bases, with 13 bases separating them. The CDR3 here is CASSSLTGINEKLFF. The CDR3 DNA reads as TGTGCCAGCAGTTCCCTCACAGGGATTAATGAAAAACTGTTTTTT.

The chain employs TRBV2 and TRBJ1-1; D unclear. This CDR3 region has 13 residues. The germline V gene encodes CDR1 SNHLY and CDR2 FYNNEI. V lost 3 bases and J 1 base, leaving 6 bases between the germline ends. The CDR3 coding sequence is TGTGCCAGCAGTGATGGCGGGAACACTGAAGCTTTCTTT. This sequence encodes CASSDGGNTEAFF. The full variable domain, its missing parts supplied by reference TRBV2 and TRBJ1-1, is EPEVTQTPSHQVTQMGQEVILRCVPISNHLYFYWYRQILGQKVEFLVSFYNNEISEKSEIFDDQFSVERPDGSNFTLKIRSTKLEDSAMYFCASSDGGNTEAFFGQGTRLTVV.

The rearrangement links TRBV4-1 to TRBJ1-2; D gene unclear. This CDR3 has 11 residues. CDR1 is MGHRA, CDR2 YSYEKL, per germline. The germline V and J ends were trimmed by 0 bases and 8 bases, with 4 bases remaining between them. DNA of the CDR3: TGCGCCAGCAGCCAAGAGAGCGGCTACACCTTC. It specifies CASSQESGYTF.

DNA for the CDR3: TGTGCCAGCAGCTTAAACGGGGGCCACAACAATGAGCAGTTCTTC. Protein: CASSLNGGHNNEQFF. The chain combines TRBV7-3 with TRBJ2-1, with D tentatively TRBD1 or TRBD2 (6 bases each). Germline CDR1 reads SGHTA; CDR2 reads FQGTGA. V lost 1 base and J 5 bases, leaving 12 bases between the germline ends. The CDR3 consists of 15 residues.

The CDR3 sequence: CASSYSIGNTIYF. CDR3 nucleotides: TGTGCCAGCAGTTACTCGATAGGGAACACCATATATTTT. V gene TRBV6-5 combines with J gene TRBJ1-3; D gene uncertain. CDR1 is MNHEY, CDR2 SVGAGI, per germline. V lost 0 bases and J lost 7, with 7 bases in between. The CDR3 length is 13 residues.

The CDR3 protein is CASSLRGGSYEQYF. The CDR3 region has the DNA TGCGCCAGCAGCTTAAGGGGTGGCTCCTACGAGCAGTACTTC. The chain joins TRBV5-1 to TRBJ2-7; D is possibly TRBD1 (5 bases). Germline V gives CDR1 SGHRS, CDR2 YFSETQ. Trimming took 2 bases from V and 0 from J, leaving 9 bases between them. The CDR3 totals 14 residues.

The CDR3 DNA reads TGTGCCAGCACCCGAGGAGGGGGCAGCACCGGGGAGCTGTTTTTT. Its protein is CASTRGGGSTGELFF. This chain joins TRBV6-1 and TRBJ2-2; maybe TRBD1 (7 bases). Germline CDR1 is MNHNS and CDR2 is SASEGT. V was clipped by 7 bases and J by 4 bases, with 16 bases between them. The CDR3 is 15 amino acids.

This sequence joins TRBV7-9 and TRBJ1-3, with TRBD1 matching 7 bases. The CDR3 totals 15 residues. Germline lookup yields CDR1 SEHNR and CDR2 FQNEAQ (reference sequence). Trimming at V came to 4 bases and at J to 10 bases, leaving 13 bases not matched to a gene. CDR3 sequence reads: CASSSDRSDLGTIYF. DNA of the CDR3: TGTGCCAGCAGCTCGGACAGGTCCGACCTAGGGACCATATATTTT.

This chain uses TRBV5-6 with TRBJ2-2, with D possibly TRBD1 on 5 matching bases. Germline-derived CDR1 and CDR2 are SGHDT and YYEEEE. The V and J ends lost 7 bases and 3 bases respectively, with 22 bases between them. The CDR3 spans 17 residues. CDR3 in DNA: TGTGCCAGCGCCCCTAACGTAGGGGCGTCGGACACCGGGGAGCTGTTTTTT. This gives the protein CASAPNVGASDTGELFF.

The chain has TRBV2 and TRBJ2-2; 9 bases line up with TRBD1. V dropped 7 bases and J dropped 7; count of bases not matched to a gene: 13. CDR3 length: 16 residues. The germline V gene has CDR1 SNHLY and CDR2 FYNNEI. The CDR3 DNA reads TGTGCCAGCAATTGGGCCGGGACAGGGATAGGCGGGGAGCTGTTTTTT. Translation: CASNWAGTGIGGELFF.

This sequence joins TRBV19 and TRBJ1-1; D might be TRBD1 (6 bases). The germline V gene encodes CDR1 LNHDA and CDR2 SQIVND (reference sequence). Trimming left V 8 bases short and J 1 base short, with 11 bases between. This CDR3 comprises 13 residues. The CDR3 DNA reads TGTGCCAGTGGAGACAGGTCGAACACTGAAGCTTTCTTT. It translates to CASGDRSNTEAFF.